Listed below are T cell receptor beta chains from one sample, sequenced in a study of shared clonotypes between healthy human individuals. The data were produced by immunoSEQ multiplex PCR, yet TCRdb's version contains in-frame clones alone and is incomplete. The sample contains roughly 2.1 million clones, around 93% of which appear only once. Sample: naive CD8+ T cells from PBMCs. The receptors originated from a man younger than 35 in good health. Some clones in this sample may be carry-over from other donors' samples. CDR3s include the opening cysteine and the closing phenylalanine or tryptophan.

>TRBV6-4|TRBJ2-1
CASSVWGSHEQFF
>TRBV7-2|TRBJ2-7
CASSPHPGRTTYEQYF
>TRBV13|TRBJ2-2
CASSYDRNTGELFF
>TRBV5-1|TRBJ2-7
CASSFNSYEQYF
>TRBV5-1|TRBJ2-7
CASSLGLAGVSYEQYF
>TRBV9|TRBJ2-1
CASSVGSSGSASYNEQFF
>TRBV18|TRBJ2-7
CASSHDRGDHEQYF
>TRBV7-9|TRBJ2-3
CASSFAGSNLTDTQYF
>TRBV27|TRBJ1-2
CASSLLGVGGELYGYTF
>TRBV29-1|TRBJ2-5
CSVDGLAGGETQYF
>TRBV5-4|TRBJ2-3
CASSLASESTDTQYF
>TRBV7-3|TRBJ2-7
CASSLAGGASYEQYF
>TRBV28|TRBJ2-7
CASSFLAGEDYEQYF